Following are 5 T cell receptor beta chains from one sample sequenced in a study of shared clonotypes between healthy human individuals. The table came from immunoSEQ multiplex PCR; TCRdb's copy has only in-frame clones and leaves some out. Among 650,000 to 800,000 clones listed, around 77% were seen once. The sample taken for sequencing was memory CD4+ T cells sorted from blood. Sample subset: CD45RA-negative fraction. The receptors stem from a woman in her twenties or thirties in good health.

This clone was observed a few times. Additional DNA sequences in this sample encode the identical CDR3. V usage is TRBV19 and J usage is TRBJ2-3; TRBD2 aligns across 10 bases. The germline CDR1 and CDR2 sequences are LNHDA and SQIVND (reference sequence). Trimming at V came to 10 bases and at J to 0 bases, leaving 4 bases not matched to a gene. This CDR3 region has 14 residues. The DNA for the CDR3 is TGTGCCACTCGGACTAGCGGTAGCACAGATACGCAGTATTTT. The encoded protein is CATRTSGSTDTQYF.

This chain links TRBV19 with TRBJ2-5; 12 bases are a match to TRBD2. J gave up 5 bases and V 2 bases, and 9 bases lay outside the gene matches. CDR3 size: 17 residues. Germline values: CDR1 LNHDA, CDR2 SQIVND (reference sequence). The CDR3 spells CASSISSGRGGMETQYF. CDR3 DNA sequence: TGTGCCAGTAGTATATCTAGCGGGAGGGGAGGAATGGAGACCCAGTACTTC.

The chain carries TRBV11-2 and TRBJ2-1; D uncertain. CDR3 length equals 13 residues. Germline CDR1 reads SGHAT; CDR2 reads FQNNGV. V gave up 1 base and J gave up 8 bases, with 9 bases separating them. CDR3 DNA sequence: TGTGCCAGCAGCTTAGTACCCGACGATGAGCAGTTCTTC. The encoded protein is CASSLVPDDEQFF.

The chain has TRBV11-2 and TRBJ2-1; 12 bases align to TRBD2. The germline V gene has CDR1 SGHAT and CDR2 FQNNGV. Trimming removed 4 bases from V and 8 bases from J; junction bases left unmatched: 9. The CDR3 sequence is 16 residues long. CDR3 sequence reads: CASSSQLAGGAHEQFF. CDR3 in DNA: TGTGCCAGCAGCTCTCAACTAGCGGGAGGAGCCCATGAGCAGTTCTTC.

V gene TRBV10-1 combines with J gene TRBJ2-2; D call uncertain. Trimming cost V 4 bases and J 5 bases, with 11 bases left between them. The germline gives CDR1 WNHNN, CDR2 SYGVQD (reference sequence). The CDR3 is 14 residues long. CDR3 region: CASSVGSRTGELFF. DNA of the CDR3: TGCGCCAGCAGTGTAGGCAGTAGGACCGGGGAGCTGTTTTTT.